This entry is about one TCR beta chain. As yet, its antigen is unknown. Within the sample, other DNA sequences also encode this same CDR3. Researchers divided each subset's genomic DNA evenly across several immunoSEQ plates. The protocol was immunoSEQ multiplex PCR, while the TCRdb copy is restricted to in-frame clones and leaves out a portion. In the table there are roughly 1,100,000 clones, about 75% of which are singletons. The data were taken from a study of shared clonotypes between healthy human individuals. The wider study: Contributing individuals were a couple of females and a few males aged 18 to 49.

Study-wide points: Generation probability values for non-shared clonotypes were lower than those for clonotypes shared by all four donors. Investigators expected sequencing depth to affect clonotype sharing among donors.

V was trimmed by 5 bases and J by 6 bases, leaving 15 bases between them. This CDR3 has 14 amino acids. The germline V gene has CDR1 SGHNT and CDR2 YENEEA. The sequenced sample consisted of memory CD4+ T cells sorted from blood. The subset: CD45RA-negative fraction. The TCR comes from a man aged 18 to 29 in good health. The V gene is TRBV11-3, the J gene TRBJ2-3; D is perhaps TRBD2 (6 bases). This CDR3 is CASSLSGGADTQYF. The DNA of the CDR3 is TGTGCCAGCAGCCTATCCGGGGGTGCGGATACGCAGTATTTT.